The 30 T cell receptor beta chains reported below all come from one sample, sequenced in a study of technical replicates of blood from a few donors. Produced via immunoSEQ multiplex PCR; TCRdb's table is partial and in-frame only. The sample records about 100,000 clones, 96% being singletons. The material sequenced was T cells isolated from PBMCs. These receptors came from a human donor in good health.

The CDR3 region is CASSVTGSYGYTF. The DNA of the CDR3 is TGTGCCAGCAGTGTTACAGGTTCCTATGGCTACACCTTC. The chain couples TRBV25-1 to TRBJ1-2, with D tentatively TRBD1 (5 bases). Germline lookup yields CDR1 MGHDK and CDR2 SYGVNS. Between the trimmed V and J ends, which lost 4 bases and 4 bases, there was a span of 10 bases. The CDR3 is made up of 13 amino acids.

V is TRBV6-6 and J is TRBJ2-7; 7 bases agree with TRBD2. Germline CDR1 is MNHNY and CDR2 is SVGAGI (reference sequence). V gave up 5 bases and J gave up 2 bases; unmatched junction bases: 12. This CDR3 is 16 amino acids long. DNA for the CDR3: TGTGCCAGCAGTAGACCCACCGGGAGGACCCCCTACGAGCAGTACTTC. Translation: CASSRPTGRTPYEQYF.

V usage is TRBV5-1 and J usage is TRBJ2-3, with 8 bases aligning to TRBD1. The CDR3 covers 14 residues. Trimming took 1 base from V and 5 from J; bases not matched to a gene: 3. The germline CDR1 and CDR2 sequences are SGHRS and YFSETQ. CDR3 nucleotide sequence: TGCGCCAGCAGCTTGCCAGGGGGCGGAGATACGCAGTATTTT. It yields the protein CASSLPGGGDTQYF. Full variable domain (rest looked up from reference TRBV5-1 and TRBJ2-3): KAGVTQTPRYLIKTRGQQVTLSCSPISGHRSVSWYQQTPGQGLQFLFEYFSETQRNKGNFPGRFSGRQFSNSRSEMNVSTLELGDSALYLCASSLPGGGDTQYFGPGTRLTVL.

This chain links TRBV28 with TRBJ2-7; D is unresolved. Trimming took 2 bases from V and 0 from J, leaving 23 bases between them. The CDR3 consists of 19 residues. Germline lookup yields CDR1 MDHEN and CDR2 SYDVKM. CDR3 loop: CASSLDEKFKRRRSYEQYF. Here the CDR3 DNA reads TGTGCCAGCAGTTTAGATGAGAAGTTCAAACGGAGACGCTCCTACGAGCAGTACTTC.

V is TRBV29-1 and J is TRBJ1-1; the match to TRBD1 covers 7 bases. Trimming removed 4 bases from V and 4 bases from J; junction bases left unmatched: 6. Germline loops: CDR1 SQVTM, CDR2 ANQGSEA. This CDR3 has 13 residues. The CDR3 coding sequence is TGCAGCGTTGGGCGACAGGGAGGCACTGAAGCTTTCTTT. Protein sequence: CSVGRQGGTEAFF.

The chain has TRBV10-3 and TRBJ1-4, with D maybe TRBD1 (5 bases). Trimming stripped 0 bases from V and 8 bases from J, with 13 bases between. CDR3 length: 15 amino acids. Germline loops: CDR1 ENHRY, CDR2 SYGVKD. The CDR3 spells CAISESGGSFEKLFF. The CDR3 DNA is TGTGCCATCAGTGAGTCGGGGGGGTCGTTCGAAAAACTGTTTTTT.

V and J are TRBV6-4 and TRBJ2-2, with D hard to call. V shed 0 bases and J shed 8 bases, with 7 bases lying between them. The V gene's germline CDR1 is MRHNA and CDR2 SNTAGT. The CDR3 loop spans 13 amino acids. CDR3 in DNA: TGTGCCAGCAGTGACTCCCCCCCAGGGGAGCTGTTTTTT. It translates to CASSDSPPGELFF.

V and J are TRBV4-1 and TRBJ2-5; the D gene is possibly TRBD2 (7 bases). In germline, CDR1 is MGHRA, CDR2 YSYEKL. The CDR3 runs 14 residues. V was cut by 1 base and J by 5 bases, with 11 bases left in between. CDR3 amino acids: CASSQVRGGETQYF. The CDR3 DNA is TGCGCCAGCAGCCAAGTAAGGGGGGGGGAGACCCAGTACTTC.

This chain joins TRBV15 and TRBJ2-1, with 8 bases lining up with TRBD2. Germline V gene data show CDR1 as LNHNV and CDR2 as YYDKDF (reference sequence). This CDR3 spans 17 amino acids. V was clipped by 1 base and J by 7 bases; unmatched bases: 12. CDR3 in DNA: TGTGCCACCAGCAGAGGCCAGAGCGGGAGAGGAGGGAATGAGCAGTTCTTC. It yields the protein CATSRGQSGRGGNEQFF.

The rearrangement links TRBV7-3 to TRBJ2-1, with 7 positions matching TRBD2. J was trimmed by 8 bases and V by 2 bases; bases with no gene match: 12. The CDR3 is made up of 16 amino acids. Germline CDR1 SGHTA, CDR2 FQGTGA. CDR3 region: CASSLPSGVAGDEQFF. The DNA of the CDR3 is TGTGCCAGCAGCTTACCTTCGGGAGTCGCGGGAGATGAGCAGTTCTTC. The entire variable domain, with the rest obtained from reference TRBV7-3 and TRBJ2-1, is as follows: GAGVSQTPSNKVTEKGKYVELRCDPISGHTALYWYRQSLGQGPEFLIYFQGTGAADDSGLPNDRFFAVRPEGSVSTLKIQRTERGDSAVYLCASSLPSGVAGDEQFFGPGTRLTVL.

This chain connects TRBV19 to TRBJ2-1; 7 bases are a match to TRBD1. CDR1 is LNHDA, CDR2 SQIVND, per germline (reference sequence). The CDR3 sequence is 16 residues long. The V segment lost 4 bases and the J segment 4 bases; nucleotides outside the gene matches: 10. Written as DNA, the CDR3 is TGTGCCAGTAGTACCGGGACAGACCGATATTACAATGAGCAGTTCTTC. This translates into CASSTGTDRYYNEQFF.

The genes are TRBV5-1 and TRBJ2-3; 14 positions agree with TRBD2. J was trimmed by 4 bases and V by 0 bases; bases with no gene match: 13. The CDR3 spans 20 residues. Per the germline V gene, CDR1 is SGHRS and CDR2 is YFSETQ. CDR3 region: CASSLDGRVGTSGRADTQYF. The CDR3 DNA follows: TGCGCCAGCAGCTTGGACGGAAGGGTGGGGACTAGCGGGAGAGCAGATACGCAGTATTTT. Drawing the rest from reference TRBV5-1 and TRBJ2-3, the complete variable domain is KAGVTQTPRYLIKTRGQQVTLSCSPISGHRSVSWYQQTPGQGLQFLFEYFSETQRNKGNFPGRFSGRQFSNSRSEMNVSTLELGDSALYLCASSLDGRVGTSGRADTQYFGPGTRLTVL.

V gene TRBV20-1 combines with J gene TRBJ2-7, with 9 bases matching TRBD1. The CDR3 spans 11 residues. Per germline, CDR1 DFQATT and CDR2 SNEGSKA (reference sequence). In DNA, the CDR3 is TGCAGACTAACAGGGGGCGGCGAGCAGTACTTC. It translates to CRLTGGGEQYF.

V is TRBV4-1 and J is TRBJ2-1; TRBD2 matches 9 bases. CDR3 length equals 15 residues. Germline V gives CDR1 MGHRA, CDR2 YSYEKL. The V and J ends lost 1 base and 5 bases, in that order; junction bases with no gene match: 3. The chain's CDR3 is CASSQGLAVNNEQFF. The CDR3 DNA reads as TGCGCCAGCAGCCAAGGACTAGCGGTGAACAATGAGCAGTTCTTC.

J is TRBJ2-2 and V is TRBV7-3; 15 bases are shared with TRBD2. Trimming at V came to 4 bases and at J to 6 bases, leaving 3 bases not matched to a gene. The germline V gene has CDR1 SGHTA and CDR2 FQGTGA. CDR3 length: 16 amino acids. The CDR3 here is CASSSGLAGGSGELFF. The CDR3 DNA reads as TGTGCCAGCAGCTCGGGACTAGCGGGAGGATCCGGGGAGCTGTTTTTT. The full variable domain, its missing parts supplied by reference TRBV7-3 and TRBJ2-2, is GAGVSQTPSNKVTEKGKYVELRCDPISGHTALYWYRQSLGQGPEFLIYFQGTGAADDSGLPNDRFFAVRPEGSVSTLKIQRTERGDSAVYLCASSSGLAGGSGELFFGEGSRLTVL.

The chain couples TRBV7-8 to TRBJ2-5; 7 nucleotides match TRBD2. V shed 2 bases, J shed 4 bases, and the junction held 10 bases outside the gene matches. The CDR3 spans 16 residues. Germline V lookup: CDR1 SGHVS, CDR2 FQNEAQ. The DNA of the CDR3 is TGTGCCAGCAGCTTAAGATCGTCAGCGGGAAGAGAGACCCAGTACTTC. Translation gives CASSLRSSAGRETQYF. Full variable domain (outside the CDR3, taken from reference TRBV7-8 and TRBJ2-5): GAGVSQSPRYKVAKRGQDVALRCDPISGHVSLFWYQQALGQGPEFLTYFQNEAQLDKSGLPSDRFFAERPEGSVSTLKIQRTQQEDSAVYLCASSLRSSAGRETQYFGPGTRLLVL.

The V and J genes are TRBV29-1 and TRBJ1-5; D is possibly TRBD1 (6 bases). Germline lookup yields CDR1 SQVTM and CDR2 ANQGSEA. V dropped 5 bases and J dropped 1 base, with 12 bases sitting between them. The CDR3 totals 14 residues. In DNA, the CDR3 is TGCAGCGTTTCGGAAGGGGGAAGCAATCAGCCCCAGCATTTT. Amino acid sequence: CSVSEGGSNQPQHF.

This rearrangement joins TRBV6-1 to TRBJ1-5; D might be TRBD1 (5 bases). CDR1 MNHNS and CDR2 SASEGT come from the germline V gene. V was cut by 3 bases and J by 0 bases, with 6 bases left in between. This CDR3 spans 14 amino acids. This CDR3 reads CASSDRDSNQPQHF. CDR3 sequence (DNA): TGTGCCAGCAGTGACAGGGATAGCAATCAGCCCCAGCATTTT.

The chain is built from TRBV27 and TRBJ2-6, with D possibly being TRBD2 (5 bases). In germline, CDR1 is MNHEY, CDR2 SMNVEV (reference sequence). The CDR3 runs 15 residues. Trimming removed 7 bases at V and 0 bases at J, with 10 bases between. DNA for the CDR3: TGTGCCAGCACACTAGAGTTCTCTGGGGCCAACGTCCTGACTTTC. Translated, it gives CASTLEFSGANVLTF. Drawing the rest from reference TRBV27 and TRBJ2-6, the complete variable domain is EAQVTQNPRYLITVTGKKLTVTCSQNMNHEYMSWYRQDPGLGLRQIYYSMNVEVTDKGDVPEGYKVSRKEKRNFPLILESPSPNQTSLYFCASTLEFSGANVLTFGAGSRLTVL.

The chain recombines TRBV7-9 with TRBJ1-2; TRBD1 agrees at 10 bases. Per the germline V gene, CDR1 is SEHNR and CDR2 is FQNEAQ (reference sequence). The CDR3 extends over 15 amino acids. V lost 5 bases to trimming and J lost 8 bases; unmatched junction nucleotides: 11. CDR3 DNA sequence: TGTGCCAGCAGCCATCGGTGGGGGACAGGGGACGGCTACACCTTC. It translates to CASSHRWGTGDGYTF.

V and J are TRBV27 and TRBJ2-3; weak D call: TRBD2 (5 bases). The CDR3 runs 15 residues. CDR1 MNHEY and CDR2 SMNVEV come from the germline V gene (reference sequence). The V end lost 2 bases, the J end lost 0 bases, and 9 bases lay between the germline ends. CDR3 sequence: CASSLGLSSTDTQYF. CDR3 in DNA: TGTGCCAGCAGTTTAGGACTGAGTAGCACAGATACGCAGTATTTT.

The chain is built from TRBV7-9 and TRBJ2-3; D not resolved. Trimming cost V 10 bases and J 4 bases, with 12 bases left between them. CDR1 SEHNR and CDR2 FQNEAQ come from the germline V gene (reference sequence). CDR3 size: 12 residues. CDR3 sequence (DNA): TGTGCCACCCAGACGGGTCCAGATACGCAGTATTTT. This gives the protein CATQTGPDTQYF.

Note on this clone: The identical CDR3 is also encoded by other nucleotide sequences in the sample. The chain uses TRBV29-1 and TRBJ1-1, with D hard to call. Germline-derived CDR1 and CDR2 are SQVTM and ANQGSEA. V was trimmed by 4 bases and J by 0 bases, leaving 3 bases between them. CDR3 length equals 11 residues. CDR3 sequence: CSVAMNTEAFF. The CDR3 region has the DNA TGCAGCGTTGCCATGAACACTGAAGCTTTCTTT.

This chain uses TRBV7-2 with TRBJ2-3, with D maybe TRBD2 (6 bases). V was clipped by 10 bases and J by 11 bases, with 22 bases between them. There are 13 residues in the CDR3. Germline loops: CDR1 SGHTA, CDR2 FQGNSA. Here the CDR3 reads CATHPGGTPLQYF. As DNA, the CDR3 is TGTGCCACCCACCCTGGGGGGACTCCCTTGCAGTATTTT.

The chain employs TRBV10-2 and TRBJ2-1; TRBD2 agrees at 10 bases. Germline assignment: CDR1 WSHSY and CDR2 SAAADI. This CDR3 is 15 amino acids long. Losses at the gene ends were 2 bases for V and 6 bases for J; bases not matched to a gene: 4. CDR3 loop: CASSEGLAGVNEQFF. The CDR3 DNA reads TGCGCCAGCAGTGAGGGTCTAGCGGGAGTCAATGAGCAGTTCTTC.

The chain uses TRBV5-1 and TRBJ2-1; a weak D match, TRBD2 (6 bases). Trimming pared 5 bases from V and 6 bases from J, leaving 21 bases between. The CDR3 has 16 amino acids. CDR1 and CDR2 from the germline V gene are SGHRS and YFSETQ. CDR3 nucleotide sequence: TGCGCCAGCAGTTTGCAACCTAGCGATGGGTCCAATGAGCAGTTCTTC. The encoded protein is CASSLQPSDGSNEQFF.

This sequence joins TRBV7-2 and TRBJ2-1; 7 bases are shared with TRBD2. The CDR3 length is 13 residues. With V trimmed by 1 base and J by 11 bases, 5 bases remained unmatched. Per the germline V gene, CDR1 is SGHTA and CDR2 is FQGNSA. Here the CDR3 DNA reads TGTGCCAGCAGCTTAGATGGGGGGGGGAAGCAGTTCTTC. Its translation: CASSLDGGGKQFF.

For this clone: A junction boundary mismatches the germline segment, possibly from a read error. The chain combines TRBV29-1 with TRBJ2-1, with 8 positions matching TRBD2. This CDR3 has 15 residues. Germline loops: CDR1 SQVTM, CDR2 ANQGSEA. CDR3 DNA sequence: TGCAGCGCCAAACTGAGCGGGAGACAGTTCAATGAGCAATTCTTC. It yields the protein CSAKLSGRQFNEQFF.

This chain joins TRBV6-1 and TRBJ1-1; possible D gene TRBD1, 5 bases. Germline lookup yields CDR1 MNHNS and CDR2 SASEGT. Trimming shortened V by 9 bases and J by 1 base, and 15 bases separated the two germline ends. The length of the CDR3 is 14 residues. CDR3 nucleotides: TGTGCCAGAAAACGGAGGGGCGGGAACACTGAAGCTTTCTTT. Its protein product is CARKRRGGNTEAFF.

The rearrangement uses TRBV7-2 and TRBJ2-1, with 9 bases fitting TRBD2. In germline, CDR1 is SGHTA, CDR2 FQGNSA. The CDR3 loop spans 16 amino acids. V was pared by 5 bases and J by 7 bases, with 12 bases of the junction left unmatched. For the CDR3, the DNA is TGTGCCAGCAGCCCCATAGGAGCGGGAGGAAGGAATGAGCAGTTCTTC. It is translated as CASSPIGAGGRNEQFF. The full variable domain, with the rest looked up from reference TRBV7-2 and TRBJ2-1, is GAGVSQSPSNKVTEKGKDVELRCDPISGHTALYWYRQSLGQGLEFLIYFQGNSAPDKSGLPSDRFSAERTGGSVSTLTIQRTQQEDSAVYLCASSPIGAGGRNEQFFGPGTRLTVL.